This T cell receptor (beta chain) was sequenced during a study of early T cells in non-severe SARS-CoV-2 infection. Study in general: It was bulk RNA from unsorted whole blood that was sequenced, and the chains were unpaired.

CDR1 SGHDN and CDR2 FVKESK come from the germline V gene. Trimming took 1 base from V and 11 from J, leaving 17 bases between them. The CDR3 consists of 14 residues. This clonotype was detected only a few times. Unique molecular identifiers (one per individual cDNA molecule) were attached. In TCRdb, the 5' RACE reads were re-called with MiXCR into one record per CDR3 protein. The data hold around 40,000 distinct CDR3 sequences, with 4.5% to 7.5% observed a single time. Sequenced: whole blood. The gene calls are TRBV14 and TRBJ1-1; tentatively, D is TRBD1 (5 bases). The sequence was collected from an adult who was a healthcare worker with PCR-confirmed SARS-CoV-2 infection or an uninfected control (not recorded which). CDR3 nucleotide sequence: TGTGCCAGCAGCCAAGTTAGGGGCGCCAGGCGGGCTTTCTTT. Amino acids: CASSQVRGARRAFF. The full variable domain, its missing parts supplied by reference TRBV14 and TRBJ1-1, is EAGVTQFPSHSVIEKGQTVTLRCDPISGHDNLYWYRRVMGKEIKFLLHFVKESKQDESGMPNNRFLAERTGGTYSTLKVQPAELEDSGVYFCASSQVRGARRAFFGQGTRLTVV.